These 21 T cell receptor beta chains were all obtained from the same sample, sequenced in a study of cytomegalovirus exposure and HLA in healthy donors. Use of 60 Vbeta and 13 Jbeta primers characterized the PCR. Profiling relied on immunoSEQ multiplex PCR, and the TCRdb table lists in-frame clones only, not all of them. This sample's table has more than 100,000 clones. The sample consisted of PBMCs. The source is a man in his late teens or twenties in good health and CMV-seronegative.

The chain uses TRBV19 and TRBJ1-1; the D gene is possibly TRBD1 (5 bases). Trimming cost V 1 base and J 9 bases, with 21 bases left between them. The CDR3 length is 16 residues. The germline gives CDR1 LNHDA, CDR2 SQIVND (reference sequence). Written as DNA, the CDR3 is TGTGCCAGTAGTATAGGGGGAGGGGCCAACTTGGCTAAAGCTTTCTTT. It encodes CASSIGGGANLAKAFF.

V gene TRBV5-1 combines with J gene TRBJ2-1; D not certain. Germline CDR1 reads SGHRS; CDR2 reads YFSETQ. Between the trimmed V and J ends, which lost 0 bases and 5 bases, there was a span of 6 bases. This CDR3 has 13 amino acids. The CDR3 bases are TGCGCCAGCAGCTTGGGGCCGAACAATGAGCAGTTCTTC. It specifies CASSLGPNNEQFF.

The V call is TRBV7-8, the J call TRBJ1-2, with 8 bases lining up with TRBD1. This CDR3 has 14 amino acids. Per germline, CDR1 SGHVS and CDR2 FQNEAQ. With V trimmed by 2 bases and J by 7 bases, 6 bases remained unmatched. CDR3 sequence (DNA): TGTGCCAGCAGCTTATTACAGGGGGATTCTGGCTACACCTTC. Translating it yields CASSLLQGDSGYTF.

This chain connects TRBV5-1 to TRBJ2-7; the D gene is possibly TRBD2 (6 bases). Germline V gene sequence: CDR1 SGHRS, CDR2 YFSETQ. The CDR3 consists of 14 residues. Trimming stripped 1 base from V and 0 bases from J, with 8 bases between. As DNA, the CDR3 is TGCGCCAGCAGCTTGCCTAGCGTCTCCTACGAGCAGTACTTC. Amino acid sequence: CASSLPSVSYEQYF.

The chain joins TRBV9 to TRBJ1-2, with TRBD1 matching over 9 bases. The V segment lost 5 bases and the J segment 2 bases; nucleotides outside the gene matches: 7. This CDR3 contains 15 residues. Germline V gene sequence: CDR1 SGDLS, CDR2 YYNGEE. The CDR3: CASSGTGPTNYGYTF. The CDR3 bases are TGTGCCAGCAGTGGGACAGGGCCTACCAACTATGGCTACACCTTC.

The rearrangement links TRBV5-1 to TRBJ1-2; D is unclear. The CDR3 extends over 13 amino acids. CDR1 is SGHRS and CDR2 is YFSETQ in the germline V gene. The V and J ends lost 5 bases and 0 bases respectively, with 8 bases between them. CDR3 protein: CASSIQTNYGYTF. CDR3 DNA sequence: TGCGCCAGCAGTATACAGACTAACTATGGCTACACCTTC.

This chain connects TRBV7-2 to TRBJ2-1, with 9 bases matching TRBD2. The germline CDR1 and CDR2 sequences are SGHTA and FQGNSA. The CDR3 extends over 15 amino acids. With 6 bases clipped from V and 9 bases from J, the junction kept 12 bases outside the gene matches. The DNA for the CDR3 is TGTGCCAGCAGGCCAAGCGGGGGGTATTCGGGTGAGCAGTTCTTC. It translates to CASRPSGGYSGEQFF.

The CDR3 reads CASSEGEGSLIYNSPLHF. The CDR3 region has the DNA TGTGCCAGCAGTGAAGGGGAGGGGTCCCTTATCTATAATTCACCCCTCCACTTT. J is TRBJ1-6 and V is TRBV6-1; the D gene is possibly TRBD1 (5 bases). The CDR3 covers 18 residues. Between the trimmed V and J ends, which lost 1 base and 3 bases, there was a span of 16 bases. Looked up from germline, CDR1 is MNHNS and CDR2 is SASEGT.

CDR3 sequence: CASSLGTGSSYEQYF. The CDR3 coding sequence is TGTGCCAGCAGCCTGGGGACAGGGAGCTCCTACGAGCAGTACTTC. The genes are TRBV7-2 and TRBJ2-7; 9 nucleotides line up with TRBD1. The CDR3 sequence is 15 residues long. Germline lookup yields CDR1 SGHTA and CDR2 FQGNSA. J lost 0 bases, V lost 5 bases, and 5 bases had no gene match.

The chain combines TRBV7-9 with TRBJ2-1, with TRBD2 identical over 13 bases. Germline lookup yields CDR1 SEHNR and CDR2 FQNEAQ (reference sequence). The V segment lost 3 bases and the J segment 7 bases; nucleotides outside the gene matches: 6. There are 16 residues in the CDR3. The CDR3 nucleotides read TGTGCCAGCAGCTTGTGGACTAGCGGGAGTGGGAATGAGCAGTTCTTC. Residues: CASSLWTSGSGNEQFF.

The chain uses TRBV28 and TRBJ1-4; TRBD1 matches 9 bases. V was clipped by 8 bases and J by 8 bases; unmatched bases: 9. The CDR3 contains 14 residues. Germline-derived CDR1 and CDR2 are MDHEN and SYDVKM. The CDR3 loop reads CASLGQGPWEKLFF. In DNA, the CDR3 is TGTGCCAGCCTGGGACAGGGCCCCTGGGAAAAACTGTTTTTT.

The V call is TRBV7-9, the J call TRBJ2-5; 7 nucleotides line up with TRBD1. The J call may be incorrect, as the DNA end agrees better with TRBJ2-7. Per germline, CDR1 SEHNR and CDR2 FQNEAQ (reference sequence). This CDR3 spans 18 amino acids. DNA for the CDR3: TGTGCCAGCACCGCAGGGACAGACGAAGGATCCAACCCCTACGAGCAGTACTTC. This translates into CASTAGTDEGSNPYEQYF.

The rearrangement links TRBV5-1 to TRBJ2-2, with TRBD1 as a possible D gene (6 bases). Trimming removed 4 bases from V and 5 bases from J, with 15 bases in between. The CDR3 covers 15 residues. In germline, CDR1 is SGHRS, CDR2 YFSETQ. This CDR3 reads CASSQGQPGTGELFF. The DNA of the CDR3 is TGCGCCAGCAGCCAAGGACAGCCGGGGACCGGGGAGCTGTTTTTT.

The chain couples TRBV11-2 to TRBJ2-2, with D perhaps TRBD2 (5 bases). Germline V gene lookup returns CDR1 SGHAT and CDR2 FQNNGV. The CDR3 is 15 residues long. With 2 bases removed from V and 6 bases from J, the gap between germline ends came to 13 bases. CDR3 region: CASSLFAGGAGELFF. In nucleotides, the CDR3 is TGTGCCAGCAGCTTATTCGCGGGTGGGGCCGGGGAGCTGTTTTTT.

This chain connects TRBV7-2 to TRBJ2-1, with 12 bases aligning to TRBD2. The V and J ends lost 2 bases and 7 bases, in that order; junction bases with no gene match: 6. Germline CDR1 is SGHTA and CDR2 is FQGNSA. CDR3 length: 16 residues. The CDR3 is CASSLSRLAGVNEQFF. The CDR3, as DNA: TGTGCCAGCAGCTTAAGTCGACTAGCGGGAGTTAATGAGCAGTTCTTC. The entire variable domain, with the rest obtained from reference TRBV7-2 and TRBJ2-1, is as follows: GAGVSQSPSNKVTEKGKDVELRCDPISGHTALYWYRQSLGQGLEFLIYFQGNSAPDKSGLPSDRFSAERTGGSVSTLTIQRTQQEDSAVYLCASSLSRLAGVNEQFFGPGTRLTVL.

V and J are TRBV15 and TRBJ2-6; TRBD1 matches 8 bases. Germline CDR1 and CDR2: LNHNV and YYDKDF (reference sequence). V trimming: 0 bases; J trimming: 0 bases; junction bases outside the gene matches: 4. This CDR3 has 18 amino acids. CDR3 sequence (DNA): TGTGCCACCAGCAGAGAAGGACAGGGAGTCTCTGGGGCCAACGTCCTGACTTTC. It translates to CATSREGQGVSGANVLTF.

The chain carries TRBV28 and TRBJ2-3, with D uncertain. Germline assignment: CDR1 MDHEN and CDR2 SYDVKM. CDR3 size: 14 residues. The V gene lost 3 bases and the J gene lost 1 base, with 8 bases spanning the gap. The CDR3, as DNA: TGTGCCAGCAGTTTCAATGGAGGCACAGATACGCAGTATTTT. It is translated as CASSFNGGTDTQYF. Full variable domain (missing parts from reference TRBV28 and TRBJ2-3): DVKVTQSSRYLVKRTGEKVFLECVQDMDHENMFWYRQDPGLGLRLIYFSYDVKMKEKGDIPEGYSVSREKKERFSLILESASTNQTSMYLCASSFNGGTDTQYFGPGTRLTVL.

The V gene is TRBV6-5, the J gene TRBJ2-5; tentative D call: TRBD1 (7 bases). Germline V gene data show CDR1 as MNHEY and CDR2 as SVGAGI. This CDR3 has 13 amino acids. Trimming removed 6 bases at V and 7 bases at J, with 15 bases between. The CDR3: CASSLNRGGTQYF. The CDR3, as DNA: TGTGCCAGCAGCCTGAACAGGGGAGGGACCCAGTACTTC.

The chain combines TRBV10-3 with TRBJ1-1; the D gene is possibly TRBD1 (5 bases). This CDR3 contains 13 residues. CDR1 is ENHRY and CDR2 is SYGVKD in the germline V gene. Trimming cost V 2 bases and J 9 bases, with 13 bases left between them. CDR3 DNA: TGTGCCATCAGTGAGCAAAGCAGGGTGCAAGCTTTCTTT. It is translated as CAISEQSRVQAFF.

The V gene is TRBV9, the J gene TRBJ2-2; 10 bases match TRBD1. CDR3 length: 14 residues. Germline V gene lookup returns CDR1 SGDLS and CDR2 YYNGEE. V lost 6 bases and J lost 5; bases outside the gene matches: 4. DNA for the CDR3: TGTGCCAGCACCGGGACAGGGGTAACCGGGGAGCTGTTTTTT. Protein: CASTGTGVTGELFF.

About this clone itself: Distinct nucleotide sequences in the sample also encode this CDR3. V usage is TRBV7-9 and J usage is TRBJ2-2; 7 positions match TRBD1. CDR1 and CDR2 from the germline V gene are SEHNR and FQNEAQ (reference sequence). CDR3 length: 15 residues. Trimming removed 4 bases from V and 1 base from J; junction bases left unmatched: 3. As DNA, the CDR3 is TGTGCCAGCAGCTCGGGACAGCGGAACACCGGGGAGCTGTTTTTT. The encoded protein is CASSSGQRNTGELFF.